This section outlines one T cell receptor beta chain sequence together with its context. At one boundary the junction diverges from the germline segment, which might be a read error. This entry is derived from a study of beta chain features in type 1 diabetes. The germline V gene encodes CDR1 SNHLY and CDR2 FYNNEI. This CDR3 region has 8 residues. Every isolated RNA sample was fully reverse transcribed, so sequencing captured expressed TCRB transcripts. Here immunoSEQ multiplex PCR was the method, and the copy in TCRdb shows in-frame clones only, minus some. The sample lists about 450,000 clones, approximately 10% occurring once.

The rearrangement links TRBV2 to TRBJ2-7; perhaps TRBD1 as D (6 bases). The source of this sequence is a woman between 18 and 30 years old in good health. Sequencing input: naive CD4+ T cells from blood. The CDR3 bases are TGTGCCAGCGGACAGCTCCACTTC. Amino acids: CASGQLHF.